This T cell receptor (beta chain) was captured by sequencing in a study of T cell responses to AZD1222 COVID-19 vaccine. About this clone: Its matching antigen is unknown.

Repertoires were generated with immunoSEQ multiplex PCR, while TCRdb's copy carries only in-frame clones and drops some. The table shows more than 150,000 clones, with 90% to 95% occurring only once. CDR1 is LGHDT and CDR2 is YNNKEL in the germline V gene (reference sequence). V lost 0 bases and J 4 bases, leaving 9 bases between the germline ends. The CDR3 covers 14 residues. Broader study findings: Among the donors, most were white British and more were female, and clonal diversity was possibly underestimated. Unmutated variant regions are reportedly the target of nearly half of TCRs that are spike-specific. Regions 160-218 and 743-854 held dominance among vaccine-associated CD4 TCRs, which spanned spike.

The clonotype originates from an adult in good health. The rearrangement uses TRBV3-1 (or the pseudogene TRBV3-2) and TRBJ1-2; D gene unclear. Sequencing used peripheral blood, obtained on day 0 of AZD1222 vaccination. CDR3 sequence reads: CASSQEVSSYGYTF. In DNA, the CDR3 is TGTGCCAGCAGCCAAGAAGTGAGTTCCTATGGCTACACCTTC.